This T cell receptor (beta chain) was recorded in a study of blood T cell repertoires in COVID-19. Clones were sequenced by immunoSEQ multiplex PCR, and TCRdb holds only the in-frame ones, with some missing. The sample has roughly 59,000 clones, 70% to 80% seen once. CDR3 size: 14 residues. The V gene lost 6 bases and the J gene lost 7 bases, with 15 bases spanning the gap. CDR1 is WSHSY and CDR2 is SAAADI in the germline V gene. Sequenced sample: peripheral blood. The sequence was collected from an elderly man with acute or convalescent COVID-19. This chain uses TRBV10-2 with TRBJ1-4, with D uncertain. The CDR3, as DNA: TGCGCCAGCAGGTCCAGCGGATGGGGTGAAAAACTGTTTTTT. Translation gives CASRSSGWGEKLFF.